One sample yielded the 32 T cell receptor beta chains listed below, sequenced in a study of blood T cell repertoires in COVID-19. TCRdb's table, derived via immunoSEQ multiplex PCR, lists solely in-frame clones and lacks some. The top ten hold about 8.2% of the sample, which has roughly 180,000 clones, 65% to 90% seen once. The sample comprised peripheral blood. All receptors derive from a man in his sixties with acute or convalescent COVID-19.

V and J are TRBV5-4 and TRBJ1-3; TRBD1 matches 8 bases. CDR1 is SGHNT and CDR2 is YYREEE in the germline V gene (reference sequence). V lost 4 bases to trimming and J lost 6 bases; unmatched junction nucleotides: 12. This CDR3 contains 16 residues. CDR3 nucleotide sequence: TGTGCCAGCAGCCGCGGGGCAGGGGGCTATGAAAACACCATATATTTT. Translation gives CASSRGAGGYENTIYF. Looking up the rest from reference TRBV5-4 and TRBJ1-3 gives the full variable domain: ETGVTQSPTHLIKTRGQQVTLRCSSQSGHNTVSWYQQALGQGPQFIFQYYREEENGRGNFPPRFSGLQFPNYSSELNVNALELDDSALYLCASSRGAGGYENTIYFGEGSWLTVV.

J is TRBJ2-5 and V is TRBV5-4; TRBD1 might be the D (6 bases). The CDR3 spans 15 residues. Germline V gene lookup returns CDR1 SGHNT and CDR2 YYREEE (reference sequence). The V end was cut by 2 bases, the J end by 2 bases, with 13 bases between. This CDR3 is CASSFPLGGQETQYF. The CDR3 DNA sequence: TGTGCCAGCAGCTTTCCGCTAGGGGGACAAGAGACCCAGTACTTC.

This clone turned up a few times. The rearrangement joins TRBV19 to TRBJ2-7; D gene unclear. The CDR3 is 12 residues long. Trimming removed 3 bases at V and 3 bases at J, with 6 bases between. Germline CDR1 and CDR2: LNHDA and SQIVND (reference sequence). DNA for the CDR3: TGTGCCAGTAGTATTCCCGGCTACGAGCAGTACTTC. Translated, it gives CASSIPGYEQYF.

V usage is TRBV18 and J usage is TRBJ2-3; maybe TRBD1 (5 bases). The CDR3 extends over 16 amino acids. The V end lost 1 base, the J end lost 1 base, and 12 bases lay between the germline ends. In germline, CDR1 is KGHSH, CDR2 LQKENI. CDR3 in amino acids: CASSPRSGARTDTQYF. CDR3 nucleotides: TGTGCCAGCTCACCACGCAGTGGGGCTCGCACAGATACGCAGTATTTT.

V gene TRBV5-1 combines with J gene TRBJ1-4; D might be TRBD1 (5 bases). Germline-derived CDR1 and CDR2 are SGHRS and YFSETQ. With 4 bases removed from V and 7 bases from J, the gap between germline ends came to 17 bases. This CDR3 is 15 amino acids long. This CDR3 is CASSGSGTGGEKLFF. CDR3 bases: TGCGCCAGCAGCGGGTCCGGCACCGGGGGTGAAAAACTGTTTTTT.

The chain links TRBV7-9 to TRBJ2-3, with a possible D match to TRBD1 (6 bases). V gave up 5 bases and J gave up 4 bases, with 13 bases separating them. Germline-derived CDR1 and CDR2 are SEHNR and FQNEAQ (reference sequence). This CDR3 region has 14 residues. The CDR3 DNA reads TGTGCCAGCAGCGCCAGGGGCGTCCCAGATACGCAGTATTTT. It translates to CASSARGVPDTQYF.

The chain links TRBV24-1 to TRBJ2-1; 13 positions agree with TRBD2. CDR3 size: 21 residues. The V and J ends lost 11 bases and 0 bases, in that order; junction bases with no gene match: 21. CDR1 and CDR2 (germline): KGHDR, SFDVKD. CDR3 coding DNA: TGTGCCATCACGGGACAGGGACTAGCGGGAAGCTCTAAGACCTCCTACAATGAGCAGTTCTTC. This translates into CAITGQGLAGSSKTSYNEQFF.

V is TRBV28 and J is TRBJ1-2; perhaps TRBD1 as D (6 bases). CDR3 length: 13 residues. Per the germline V gene, CDR1 is MDHEN and CDR2 is SYDVKM. V lost 7 bases and J 8 bases, leaving 17 bases between the germline ends. In nucleotides, the CDR3 is TGTGCCAGCATGGGGACACCAGTTCAGGGCTACACCTTC. Translating it yields CASMGTPVQGYTF.

This chain uses TRBV5-8 with TRBJ1-2; D remains ambiguous. This CDR3 has 14 amino acids. CDR1 is SGHTS and CDR2 is YDEGEE in the germline V gene. Between the trimmed V and J ends, which lost 0 bases and 1 base, there was a span of 7 bases. CDR3 DNA sequence: TGTGCCAGCAGCTTGGGCCAGGATAACTATGGCTACACCTTC. It encodes CASSLGQDNYGYTF.

The chain carries TRBV29-1 and TRBJ2-7, with TRBD2 matching over 9 bases. CDR1 and CDR2 from the germline V gene are SQVTM and ANQGSEA. Unmatched junction bases numbered 8, after V lost 0 bases and J lost 5 bases. This CDR3 spans 15 amino acids. The CDR3 DNA sequence: TGCAGCGTTGAAGATCGGGCTAGCGGGATCCACGAGCAGTACTTC. It specifies CSVEDRASGIHEQYF.

The chain combines TRBV18 with TRBJ1-3; D is possibly TRBD1 (6 bases). Germline assignment: CDR1 KGHSH and CDR2 LQKENI. The CDR3 runs to 15 residues. Trimming cost V 5 bases and J 0 bases, with 11 bases left between them. CDR3 region: CASSFDRYSGNTIYF. The CDR3 bases are TGTGCCAGCTCATTCGACAGGTACTCTGGAAACACCATATATTTT.

The chain employs TRBV5-6 and TRBJ1-6, with 9 bases aligning to TRBD1. After removal of 4 bases from V and 14 bases from J, the junction contained 13 bases not matched to a gene. Germline V gene sequence: CDR1 SGHDT, CDR2 YYEEEE. The CDR3 runs to 15 residues. The CDR3 spells CASSIRDRETTALHF. Here the CDR3 DNA reads TGTGCCAGCAGCATTCGGGACAGGGAGACCACAGCCCTCCACTTT. Drawing the rest from reference TRBV5-6 and TRBJ1-6, the complete variable domain is DAGVTQSPTHLIKTRGQQVTLRCSPKSGHDTVSWYQQALGQGPQFIFQYYEEEERQRGNFPDRFSGHQFPNYSSELNVNALLLGDSALYLCASSIRDRETTALHFGNGTRLTVT.

This chain links TRBV28 with TRBJ2-7, with D tentatively TRBD1 (6 bases). The CDR3 is made up of 14 amino acids. CDR1 is MDHEN, CDR2 SYDVKM, per germline. With 7 bases removed from V and 0 bases from J, the gap between germline ends came to 13 bases. The CDR3: CASNSQGRSYEQYF. CDR3 in DNA: TGTGCCAGCAATTCACAGGGACGCTCCTACGAGCAGTACTTC.

The chain carries TRBV28 and TRBJ1-2, with D tentatively TRBD1 (5 bases). Per germline, CDR1 MDHEN and CDR2 SYDVKM. V lost 3 bases to trimming and J lost 2 bases, with 13 bases between them. The CDR3 has 15 residues. CDR3 nucleotide sequence: TGTGCCAGCAGTTTGGGAGGCAGGGCCAACTATGGCTACACCTTC. It codes for CASSLGGRANYGYTF.

The CDR3 DNA follows: TGTGCCAGCAGCCCGGGCGGGAGTCGGACCCAGACCCAGTACTTC. Amino acid sequence: CASSPGGSRTQTQYF. The chain uses TRBV7-9 and TRBJ2-5, with 7 positions matching TRBD2. V gave up 5 bases and J gave up 6 bases; unmatched junction bases: 12. CDR1 is SEHNR, CDR2 FQNEAQ, per germline (reference sequence). The CDR3 length is 15 residues. The full variable domain, in which reference TRBV7-9 and TRBJ2-5 provide the parts outside the CDR3, is DTGVSQNPRHKITKRGQNVTFRCDPISEHNRLYWYRQTLGQGPEFLTYFQNEAQLEKSRLLSDRFSAERPKGSFSTLEIQRTEQGDSAMYLCASSPGGSRTQTQYFGPGTRLLVL.

V usage is TRBV28 and J usage is TRBJ1-2, with D perhaps TRBD1 (5 bases). Between the trimmed V and J ends, which lost 5 bases and 2 bases, there was a span of 9 bases. This CDR3 contains 13 residues. Germline CDR1 is MDHEN and CDR2 is SYDVKM. CDR3 in DNA: TGTGCCAGCAGTGTCGGGGGGAACTATGGCTACACCTTC. Its protein is CASSVGGNYGYTF.

This clone was observed a handful of times. The rearrangement links TRBV3-1 (or the pseudogene TRBV3-2) to TRBJ2-1; 7 bases line up with TRBD2. Germline V lookup: CDR1 LGHDT, CDR2 YNNKEL (reference sequence). The CDR3 runs to 16 residues. J lost 4 bases, V lost 2 bases, and 8 bases had no gene match. The CDR3 DNA is TGTGCCAGCAGCCAATGGTACAGCGGGATATACAATGAGCAGTTCTTC. Translated, it gives CASSQWYSGIYNEQFF.

This chain uses TRBV9 with TRBJ1-4; 7 bases map to TRBD1. Losses at the gene ends were 2 bases for V and 10 bases for J; bases not matched to a gene: 5. This CDR3 has 13 amino acids. Germline CDR1 reads SGDLS; CDR2 reads YYNGEE. CDR3 residues: CASSVTGLGKLFF. The CDR3 nucleotides are TGTGCCAGCAGCGTGACAGGGTTGGGAAAACTGTTTTTT. The whole variable domain, remainder taken from reference TRBV9 and TRBJ1-4, is DSGVTQTPKHLITATGQRVTLRCSPRSGDLSVYWYQQSLDQGLQFLIQYYNGEERAKGNILERFSAQQFPDLHSELNLSSLELGDSALYFCASSVTGLGKLFFGSGTQLSVL.

The rearrangement uses TRBV28 and TRBJ1-6; 9 bases match TRBD1. Germline loops: CDR1 MDHEN, CDR2 SYDVKM. Losses at the gene ends were 5 bases for V and 3 bases for J; bases not matched to a gene: 8. The CDR3 covers 17 residues. The CDR3 bases are TGTGCCAGCAGTCCCCGGGGACAGGGTGACTATAATTCACCCCTCCACTTT. This translates into CASSPRGQGDYNSPLHF. Using reference TRBV28 and TRBJ1-6 for the parts outside the CDR3, the full variable domain is DVKVTQSSRYLVKRTGEKVFLECVQDMDHENMFWYRQDPGLGLRLIYFSYDVKMKEKGDIPEGYSVSREKKERFSLILESASTNQTSMYLCASSPRGQGDYNSPLHFGNGTRLTVT.

This clone has only a few counts. V and J are TRBV2 and TRBJ1-6; D call uncertain. Germline loops: CDR1 SNHLY, CDR2 FYNNEI. Trimming cost V 7 bases and J 6 bases, with 13 bases left between them. The CDR3 contains 14 residues. The CDR3: CASTMTPFNSPLHF. The CDR3 DNA sequence: TGTGCCAGCACTATGACACCATTTAATTCACCCCTCCACTTT.

The gene calls are TRBV28 and TRBJ1-4, with D uncertain. There are 18 residues in the CDR3. CDR1 MDHEN and CDR2 SYDVKM come from the germline V gene. The V end was cut by 2 bases, the J end by 2 bases, with 18 bases between. In DNA, the CDR3 is TGTGCCAGCAGTTTAGGGGTTCAGGCAACGGGGACTAATGAAAAACTGTTTTTT. The encoded protein is CASSLGVQATGTNEKLFF.

The chain couples TRBV4-2 to TRBJ2-7; 13 nucleotides agree with TRBD2. The CDR3 loop spans 17 amino acids. Per the germline V gene, CDR1 is LGHNA and CDR2 is YNFKEQ. Trimming cost V 6 bases and J 2 bases; bases outside gene matches: 10. The CDR3 DNA reads as TGTGCCAGCAGTCGGAGACTAGCGGGAGGAGAAACCTACGAGCAGTACTTC. Its protein is CASSRRLAGGETYEQYF.

V is TRBV29-1 and J is TRBJ1-1; the match to TRBD1 covers 8 bases. V lost 6 bases to trimming and J lost 1 base; unmatched junction nucleotides: 4. Germline V gene lookup returns CDR1 SQVTM and CDR2 ANQGSEA. This CDR3 has 13 residues. In DNA form, the CDR3 reads TGCAGCGTAGAGGGACAGGCGAACACTGAAGCTTTCTTT. Translating gives CSVEGQANTEAFF.

This clone was recorded a few times. CDR3 sequence: CASSFFPGDRGEQYF. The DNA of the CDR3 is TGCGCCAGCAGCTTTTTCCCGGGGGATCGAGGGGAGCAGTACTTC. The J gene is TRBJ2-7, the V gene TRBV5-1; tentatively, D is TRBD2 (6 bases). The CDR3 runs to 15 residues. The germline CDR1 and CDR2 sequences are SGHRS and YFSETQ. Trimming pared 2 bases from V and 7 bases from J, leaving 19 bases between.

The V call is TRBV6-2 or TRBV6-3, the J call TRBJ1-3; D unclear. This CDR3 is 14 amino acids long. CDR1 is MNHEY and CDR2 is SVGEGT in the germline V gene. Trimming removed 2 bases at V and 0 bases at J, with 5 bases between. This CDR3 reads CASSYAGSGNTIYF. The CDR3 bases are TGTGCCAGCAGTTACGCGGGCTCTGGAAACACCATATATTTT.

V is TRBV5-4 and J is TRBJ2-5, with 13 bases identical to TRBD2. The V segment lost 1 base and the J segment 5 bases; nucleotides outside the gene matches: 5. Germline V CDR1 and CDR2: SGHNT, YYREEE (reference sequence). The CDR3 contains 16 residues. The CDR3 is CASSLTSGRGAETQYF. The CDR3, as DNA: TGTGCCAGCAGCTTGACTAGCGGGAGGGGAGCGGAGACCCAGTACTTC.

This clone was counted between two and nine times. J is TRBJ2-7 and V is TRBV28; 14 nucleotides line up with TRBD2. After removal of 3 bases from V and 6 bases from J, the junction contained 4 bases not matched to a gene. The CDR3 runs to 15 residues. Germline lookup yields CDR1 MDHEN and CDR2 SYDVKM. CDR3 loop: CASSFGTSGSREQYF. DNA of the CDR3: TGTGCCAGCAGTTTTGGGACTAGCGGGAGCCGCGAGCAGTACTTC. Using reference TRBV28 and TRBJ2-7 for the parts outside the CDR3, the full variable domain is DVKVTQSSRYLVKRTGEKVFLECVQDMDHENMFWYRQDPGLGLRLIYFSYDVKMKEKGDIPEGYSVSREKKERFSLILESASTNQTSMYLCASSFGTSGSREQYFGPGTRLTVT.

The chain uses TRBV5-1 and TRBJ1-1, with a possible D match to TRBD1 (6 bases). Looked up from germline, CDR1 is SGHRS and CDR2 is YFSETQ. Trimming stripped 3 bases from V and 0 bases from J, with 9 bases between. This CDR3 is built from 14 residues. DNA for the CDR3: TGCGCCAGCAGCTCGACAGGTATGAACACTGAAGCTTTCTTT. Translation gives CASSSTGMNTEAFF.

V usage is TRBV18 and J usage is TRBJ2-2; D is perhaps TRBD1 (6 bases). Looked up from germline, CDR1 is KGHSH and CDR2 is LQKENI. This CDR3 spans 14 amino acids. Trimming left V 6 bases short and J 0 bases short, with 8 bases between. CDR3 loop: CASSRTANTGELFF. The CDR3 DNA reads TGTGCCAGCTCCAGGACAGCGAACACCGGGGAGCTGTTTTTT. Looking up the rest from reference TRBV18 and TRBJ2-2 gives the full variable domain: NAGVMQNPRHLVRRRGQEARLRCSPMKGHSHVYWYRQLPEEGLKFMVYLQKENIIDESGMPKERFSAEFPKEGPSILRIQQVVRGDSAAYFCASSRTANTGELFFGEGSRLTVL.

The J gene is TRBJ2-3, the V gene TRBV7-8; TRBD1 agrees at 10 bases. This CDR3 has 15 amino acids. Germline V gives CDR1 SGHVS, CDR2 FQNEAQ. After removal of 1 base from V and 4 bases from J, the junction contained 2 bases not matched to a gene. The CDR3 spells CASSLGQGASDTQYF. DNA for the CDR3: TGTGCCAGCAGCTTAGGACAGGGGGCATCAGATACGCAGTATTTT.

The chain carries TRBV2 and TRBJ1-1; 8 bases are a match to TRBD1. The germline gives CDR1 SNHLY, CDR2 FYNNEI. The CDR3 consists of 16 residues. The junction had 7 bases not matched to a gene; V was cut back by 3 bases and J by 1 base. CDR3 in amino acids: CASSDPRGLRNTEAFF. The CDR3 DNA follows: TGTGCCAGCAGTGATCCCAGGGGGCTGAGGAACACTGAAGCTTTCTTT.

The chain carries TRBV27 and TRBJ2-4, with 10 bases fitting TRBD1. This CDR3 has 14 amino acids. Germline assignment: CDR1 MNHEY and CDR2 SMNVEV (reference sequence). The junction had 6 bases not matched to a gene; V was cut back by 5 bases and J by 8 bases. The chain's CDR3 is CASSLRQGADIQYF. The CDR3 nucleotides read TGTGCCAGCAGTCTTCGACAGGGGGCGGACATTCAGTACTTC.